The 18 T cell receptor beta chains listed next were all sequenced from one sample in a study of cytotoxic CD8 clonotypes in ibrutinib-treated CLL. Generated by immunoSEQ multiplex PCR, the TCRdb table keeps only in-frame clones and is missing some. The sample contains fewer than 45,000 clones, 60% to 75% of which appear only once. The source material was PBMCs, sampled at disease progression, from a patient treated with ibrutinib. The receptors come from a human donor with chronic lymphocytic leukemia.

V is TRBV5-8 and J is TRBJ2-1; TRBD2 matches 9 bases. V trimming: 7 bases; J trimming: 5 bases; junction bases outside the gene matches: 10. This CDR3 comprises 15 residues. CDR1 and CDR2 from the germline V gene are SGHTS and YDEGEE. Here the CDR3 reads CASHLDSGRNNEQFF. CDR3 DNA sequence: TGTGCCAGCCACTTGGACAGCGGGAGGAACAATGAGCAGTTCTTC.

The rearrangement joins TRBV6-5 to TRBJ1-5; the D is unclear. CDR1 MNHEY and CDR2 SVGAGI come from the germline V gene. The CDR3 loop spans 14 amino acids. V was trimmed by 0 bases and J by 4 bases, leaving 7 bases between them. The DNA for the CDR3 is TGTGCCAGCAGTTACTCAATAACTAATCAGCCCCAGCATTTT. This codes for CASSYSITNQPQHF.

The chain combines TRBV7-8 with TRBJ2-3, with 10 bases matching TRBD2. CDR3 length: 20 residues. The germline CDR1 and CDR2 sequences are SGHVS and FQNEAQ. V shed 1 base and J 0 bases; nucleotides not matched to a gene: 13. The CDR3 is CASSLEVSGGLLTSTDTQYF. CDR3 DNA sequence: TGTGCCAGCAGCTTAGAGGTTAGCGGGGGGTTACTGACTAGCACAGATACGCAGTATTTT.

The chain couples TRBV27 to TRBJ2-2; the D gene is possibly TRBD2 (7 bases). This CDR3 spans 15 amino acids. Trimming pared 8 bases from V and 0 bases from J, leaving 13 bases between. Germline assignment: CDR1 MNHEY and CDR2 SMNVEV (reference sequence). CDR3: CASLGGHANTGELFF. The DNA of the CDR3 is TGTGCCAGCCTCGGGGGGCACGCGAACACCGGGGAGCTGTTTTTT.

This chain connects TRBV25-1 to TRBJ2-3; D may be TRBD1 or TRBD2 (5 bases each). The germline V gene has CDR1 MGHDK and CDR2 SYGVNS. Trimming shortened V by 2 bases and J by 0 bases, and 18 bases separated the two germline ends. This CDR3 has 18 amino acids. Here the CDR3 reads CASSEMEEPKGSTDTQYF. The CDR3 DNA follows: TGTGCCAGCAGTGAAATGGAGGAGCCGAAGGGGAGCACAGATACGCAGTATTTT.

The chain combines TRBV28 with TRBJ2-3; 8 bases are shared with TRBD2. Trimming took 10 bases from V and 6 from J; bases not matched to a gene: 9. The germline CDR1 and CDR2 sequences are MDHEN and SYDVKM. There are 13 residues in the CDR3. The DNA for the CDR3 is TGTGCCACTCTAAGTTCTAGCGGGGATACGCAGTATTTT. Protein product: CATLSSSGDTQYF.

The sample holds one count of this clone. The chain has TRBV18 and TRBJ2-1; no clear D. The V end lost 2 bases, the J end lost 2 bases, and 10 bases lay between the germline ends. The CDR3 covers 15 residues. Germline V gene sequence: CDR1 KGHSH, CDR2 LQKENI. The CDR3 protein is CASSPWARTYNEQFF. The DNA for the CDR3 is TGTGCCAGCTCACCATGGGCACGAACCTACAATGAGCAGTTCTTC.

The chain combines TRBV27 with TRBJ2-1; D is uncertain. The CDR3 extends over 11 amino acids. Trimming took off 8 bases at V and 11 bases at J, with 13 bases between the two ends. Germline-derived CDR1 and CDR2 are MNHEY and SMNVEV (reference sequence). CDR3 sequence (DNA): TGTGCCAGCGGAGTGCCCCGCCAGCAGTTCTTC. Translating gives CASGVPRQQFF.

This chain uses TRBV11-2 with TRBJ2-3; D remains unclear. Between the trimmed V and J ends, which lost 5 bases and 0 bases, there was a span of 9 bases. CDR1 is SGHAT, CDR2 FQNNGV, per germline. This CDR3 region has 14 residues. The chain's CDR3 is CASSVGRSTDTQYF. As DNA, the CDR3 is TGTGCCAGCAGCGTAGGCCGAAGCACAGATACGCAGTATTTT.

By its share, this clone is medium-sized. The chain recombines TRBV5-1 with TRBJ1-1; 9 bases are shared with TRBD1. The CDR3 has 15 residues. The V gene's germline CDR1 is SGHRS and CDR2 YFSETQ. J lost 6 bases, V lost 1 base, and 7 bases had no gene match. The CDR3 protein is CASSLPQGASSEAFF. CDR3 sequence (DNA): TGCGCCAGCAGCTTGCCACAGGGGGCGAGCTCTGAAGCTTTCTTT. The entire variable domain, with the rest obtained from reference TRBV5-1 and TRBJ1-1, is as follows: KAGVTQTPRYLIKTRGQQVTLSCSPISGHRSVSWYQQTPGQGLQFLFEYFSETQRNKGNFPGRFSGRQFSNSRSEMNVSTLELGDSALYLCASSLPQGASSEAFFGQGTRLTVV.

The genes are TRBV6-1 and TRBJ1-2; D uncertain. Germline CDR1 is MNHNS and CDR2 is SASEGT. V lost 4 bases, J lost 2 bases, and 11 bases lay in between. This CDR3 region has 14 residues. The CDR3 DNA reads TGTGCCAGCAGTGCTCTGACACCAAACTATGGCTACACCTTC. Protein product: CASSALTPNYGYTF.

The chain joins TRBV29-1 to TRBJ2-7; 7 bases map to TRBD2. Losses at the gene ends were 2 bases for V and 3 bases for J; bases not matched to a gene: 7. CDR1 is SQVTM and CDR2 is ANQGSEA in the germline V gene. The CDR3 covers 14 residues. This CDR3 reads CSVELGGRDYEQYF. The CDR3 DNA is TGCAGCGTTGAATTGGGGGGGAGGGACTACGAGCAGTACTTC.

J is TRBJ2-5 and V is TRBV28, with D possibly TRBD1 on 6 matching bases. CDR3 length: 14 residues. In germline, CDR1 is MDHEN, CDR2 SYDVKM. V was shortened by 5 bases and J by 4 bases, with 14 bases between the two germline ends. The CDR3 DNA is TGTGCCAGCAGTCGACAGGACATGAGAGAGACCCAGTACTTC. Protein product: CASSRQDMRETQYF.

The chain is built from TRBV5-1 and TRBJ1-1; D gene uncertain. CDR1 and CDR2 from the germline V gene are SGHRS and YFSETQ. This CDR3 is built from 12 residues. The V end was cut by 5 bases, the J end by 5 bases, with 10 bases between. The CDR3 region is CASRGLGTEAFF. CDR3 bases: TGCGCCAGCAGGGGATTGGGAACTGAAGCTTTCTTT.

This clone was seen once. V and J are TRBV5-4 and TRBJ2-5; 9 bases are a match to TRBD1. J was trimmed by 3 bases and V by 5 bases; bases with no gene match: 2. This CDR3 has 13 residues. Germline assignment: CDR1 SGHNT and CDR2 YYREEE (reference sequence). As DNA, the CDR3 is TGTGCCAGCAGATGGGACAGGGAAGAGACCCAGTACTTC. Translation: CASRWDREETQYF.

The CDR3 loop reads CASSLERPYEQYF. The CDR3 coding sequence is TGCGCCAGCAGCTTGGAACGCCCATACGAGCAGTACTTC. V is TRBV5-1 and J is TRBJ2-7; D is ambiguous. The CDR3 totals 13 residues. V was trimmed by 0 bases and J by 4 bases, leaving 8 bases between them. Germline V gene lookup returns CDR1 SGHRS and CDR2 YFSETQ.

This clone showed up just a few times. Here the CDR3 DNA reads TGTGCCAGCAGCCTTACGGCCCTGTCCTACGAGCAGTACTTC. It specifies CASSLTALSYEQYF. The chain recombines TRBV13 with TRBJ2-7; no definite D call. The V end lost 5 bases, the J end lost 1 base, and 12 bases lay between the germline ends. CDR1 and CDR2 (germline): PRHDT, FYEKMQ (reference sequence). There are 14 residues in the CDR3.

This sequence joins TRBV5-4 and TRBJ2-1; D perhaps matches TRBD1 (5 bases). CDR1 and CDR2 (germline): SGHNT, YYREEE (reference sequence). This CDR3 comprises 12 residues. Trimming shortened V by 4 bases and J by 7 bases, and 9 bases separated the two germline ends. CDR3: CASSSDRNEQFF. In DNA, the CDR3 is TGTGCCAGCAGCAGCGACAGAAATGAGCAGTTCTTC. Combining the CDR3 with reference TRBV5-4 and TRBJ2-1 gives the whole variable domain ETGVTQSPTHLIKTRGQQVTLRCSSQSGHNTVSWYQQALGQGPQFIFQYYREEENGRGNFPPRFSGLQFPNYSSELNVNALELDDSALYLCASSSDRNEQFFGPGTRLTVL.